These 13 T cell receptor beta chains were all obtained from the same sample, sequenced in a study of control samples from healthy donors and cancer patients. The method was immunoSEQ multiplex PCR; TCRdb's version includes in-frame clones alone and lacks a portion of them. This table has 150,000 to 200,000 clones, approximately 94% appearing once. Material: blood. Source of these receptors: a woman in her late teens or twenties in good health.

This chain uses TRBV28 with TRBJ2-1; tentatively, D is TRBD2 (6 bases). This CDR3 comprises 14 residues. Germline CDR1 reads MDHEN; CDR2 reads SYDVKM. V lost 3 bases and J lost 3, with 9 bases in between. DNA of the CDR3: TGTGCCAGCAGTTTCACTAGCAACTACAATGAGCAGTTCTTC. Translating gives CASSFTSNYNEQFF.

This chain connects TRBV11-2 to TRBJ2-1; 8 nucleotides match TRBD2. Losses at the gene ends were 6 bases for V and 4 bases for J; bases not matched to a gene: 8. Germline lookup yields CDR1 SGHAT and CDR2 FQNNGV. This CDR3 is built from 15 residues. CDR3 DNA sequence: TGTGCCAGCAGTTCCGGGACTAGGGCTTACAATGAGCAGTTCTTC. It translates to CASSSGTRAYNEQFF.

The sample holds one count of this clone. V and J are TRBV25-1 and TRBJ1-6, with unresolved D. The CDR3 spans 9 residues. Germline V gene data show CDR1 as MGHDK and CDR2 as SYGVNS. Trimming took off 8 bases at V and 13 bases at J, with 6 bases between the two ends. The CDR3 loop reads CASSPPLHF. The CDR3 coding sequence is TGTGCCAGCTCTCCCCCCCTCCACTTT.

This chain connects TRBV7-6 to TRBJ2-5, with D tentatively TRBD1 or TRBD2 (5 bases each). CDR1 is SGHVS, CDR2 FNYEAQ, per germline. Trimming pared 5 bases from V and 2 bases from J, leaving 15 bases between. This CDR3 is built from 15 residues. In DNA, the CDR3 is TGTGCCAGCAGCCCAGGACGGGGCCGTCAAGAGACCCAGTACTTC. Its translation is CASSPGRGRQETQYF.

The chain combines TRBV3-1 (or the pseudogene TRBV3-2) with TRBJ2-7; D is uncertain. The CDR3 contains 11 residues. Germline assignment: CDR1 LGHDT and CDR2 YNNKEL (reference sequence). The V end was cut by 5 bases, the J end by 4 bases, with 6 bases between. The CDR3 protein is CASSLSYEQYF. In DNA, the CDR3 is TGTGCCAGCAGCTTATCGTACGAGCAGTACTTC.

The V call is TRBV11-2, the J call TRBJ1-3; 7 bases map to TRBD1. CDR1 is SGHAT, CDR2 FQNNGV, per germline. The J segment lost 0 bases and the V segment lost 1 base, leaving 6 bases of the junction unmatched. The CDR3 covers 17 residues. The DNA for the CDR3 is TGTGCCAGCAGCTTAGCCCAGGGGGGTCTCTCTGGAAACACCATATATTTT. Encoded protein: CASSLAQGGLSGNTIYF.

The V call is TRBV19, the J call TRBJ2-1; D may be TRBD1 (7 bases). The CDR3 extends over 15 amino acids. Looked up from germline, CDR1 is LNHDA and CDR2 is SQIVND (reference sequence). V dropped 2 bases and J dropped 7 bases, with 15 bases sitting between them. The CDR3 bases are TGTGCCAGTAGTATAATGGCGGCAGGGGGGAATGAGCAGTTCTTC. Translated: CASSIMAAGGNEQFF.

The V call is TRBV6-5, the J call TRBJ1-2, with no clear D. In germline, CDR1 is MNHEY, CDR2 SVGAGI. With 2 bases removed from V and 7 bases from J, the gap between germline ends came to 2 bases. CDR3 length: 10 residues. CDR3 sequence: CASSYGGYTF. CDR3 DNA sequence: TGTGCCAGCAGTTACGGTGGCTACACCTTC.

The V call is TRBV19, the J call TRBJ1-2, with D perhaps matching TRBD1 (5 bases). Germline CDR1 LNHDA, CDR2 SQIVND (reference sequence). Trimming removed 1 base from V and 8 bases from J, with 23 bases in between. The CDR3 is made up of 17 amino acids. DNA for the CDR3: TGTGCCAGTAGTATAGGAATGGCAGGGCCCCTAGGCGACGGCTACACCTTC. It codes for CASSIGMAGPLGDGYTF.

CDR3: CASSPPYSSEQYF. In nucleotides, the CDR3 is TGTGCCAGCTCACCACCATACTCAAGCGAGCAGTACTTC. The chain uses TRBV18 and TRBJ2-7; D ambiguous. This CDR3 has 13 residues. CDR1 and CDR2 from the germline V gene are KGHSH and LQKENI. Trimming removed 0 bases from V and 6 bases from J, with 9 bases in between.

The chain is built from TRBV2 and TRBJ2-5, with D uncertain. Germline V CDR1 and CDR2: SNHLY, FYNNEI. The CDR3 has 17 residues. The V and J ends lost 5 bases and 2 bases respectively, with 21 bases between them. CDR3 in DNA: TGTGCCAGCAGTCGCGTACTTAGACGGACCTCACAAGAGACCCAGTACTTC. It yields the protein CASSRVLRRTSQETQYF.

This sequence joins TRBV10-3 and TRBJ2-7; 16 bases map to TRBD2. The CDR3 loop spans 13 amino acids. The V and J ends lost 10 bases and 5 bases, in that order; junction bases with no gene match: 2. Germline assignment: CDR1 ENHRY and CDR2 SYGVKD. The CDR3 protein is CATGTSGGDEQYF. For the CDR3, the DNA is TGTGCCACGGGGACTAGCGGGGGGGACGAGCAGTACTTC.

This chain connects TRBV12-3 or TRBV12-4 to TRBJ2-7; D unclear. V gave up 6 bases and J gave up 6 bases, with 15 bases separating them. The CDR3 contains 13 residues. This CDR3 is CASSKTGQAEQYF. CDR3 bases: TGTGCCAGCAGCAAAACTGGTCAGGCCGAGCAGTACTTC.